Listed below are T cell receptor beta chains from one sample, sequenced in a study of T cell repertoires in cytomegalovirus infection. Their specific antigens are unknown. TCRdb fed the reads into MiXCR, producing one record per CDR3 protein. The top ten hold 43% of the sample, which has hundreds of thousands of distinct CDR3 sequences, 40% to 50% seen once. The sequences come from cultured PBMCs, collected from culture after CMV antigen stimulation. All receptors derive from a human donor in good health (CMV status not recorded). Some clones in this sample may be carry-over from other donors' samples. The CDR3 runs from the conserved cysteine through the conserved F or W. The D gene is left open where the match is weak. A row's size may be missing; if present it is once, few, many or a size class.

j_call: TRBJ2-1
clone_size: NA
d_call: NA
v_call: TRBV3-1
cdr3_aa: CASSLSANLVDEQFF
cdr3_nt: TGTGCCAGCAGCCTCTCGGCCAACCTAGTCGATGAGCAGTTCTTC

j_call: TRBJ2-3
clone_size: NA
d_call: NA
v_call: TRBV6-1
cdr3_aa: CASSDTRADTQYF
cdr3_nt: TGTGCCAGCAGTGATACTAGGGCAGATACGCAGTATTTT

j_call: TRBJ2-1
clone_size: few
d_call: NA
v_call: TRBV2
cdr3_aa: CASSEGLLQPNNEQFF
cdr3_nt: TGTGCCAGCAGTGAAGGATTACTGCAACCGAACAATGAGCAGTTCTTC

j_call: TRBJ2-7
clone_size: NA
d_call: NA
v_call: TRBV4-1
cdr3_aa: CASSQDPGTSFYEQYF
cdr3_nt: TGCGCCAGCAGCCAAGACCCCGGGACCTCTTTCTACGAGCAGTACTTC

j_call: TRBJ2-1
clone_size: NA
d_call: TRBD2
v_call: TRBV7-6
cdr3_aa: CASSLVSSGRSNTYNEQFF
cdr3_nt: TGTGCCAGCAGCTTAGTGAGTAGCGGGAGGTCGAACACCTACAATGAGCAGTTCTTC

j_call: TRBJ1-6
clone_size: few
d_call: NA
v_call: TRBV7-6
cdr3_aa: CASSLTGADNSPLHF
cdr3_nt: TGTGCCAGCAGCCTTACCGGGGCGGATAATTCACCCCTCCACTTT

j_call: TRBJ1-6
clone_size: few
d_call: NA
v_call: TRBV20-1
cdr3_aa: CSANPHNNSPLHF
cdr3_nt: TGCAGTGCGAACCCACACAATAATTCACCCCTCCACTTT

j_call: TRBJ2-3
clone_size: many
d_call: NA
v_call: TRBV7-6
cdr3_aa: CASSLGGTHTSTDTQYF
cdr3_nt: TGTGCCAGCAGCTTAGGTGGGACTCACACTAGCACAGATACGCAGTATTTT

j_call: TRBJ2-1
clone_size: few
d_call: TRBD2
v_call: TRBV11-2
cdr3_aa: CASSLVTVASGGLNEQFF
cdr3_nt: TGTGCCAGCAGCTTGGTAACCGTCGCTAGCGGGGGGCTTAATGAGCAGTTCTTC

j_call: TRBJ2-3
clone_size: few
d_call: NA
v_call: TRBV7-2
cdr3_aa: CATSASGEFTDTQYF
cdr3_nt: TGTGCCACCTCAGCTTCGGGAGAATTCACAGATACGCAGTATTTT

j_call: TRBJ1-4
clone_size: NA
d_call: NA
v_call: TRBV27
cdr3_aa: CASRRGIREKLFF
cdr3_nt: TGTGCCAGCCGTAGGGGGATACGGGAAAAACTGTTTTTT

j_call: TRBJ2-5
clone_size: NA
d_call: TRBD2
v_call: TRBV7-6
cdr3_aa: CASSPGGGRSETQYF
cdr3_nt: TGTGCCAGCAGCCCGGGCGGCGGGAGATCAGAGACCCAGTACTTC

j_call: TRBJ2-7
clone_size: NA
d_call: NA
v_call: TRBV27
cdr3_aa: CASSSGPRQYF
cdr3_nt: TGTGCCAGCAGTTCGGGACCAAGGCAGTACTTC

j_call: TRBJ2-7
clone_size: few
d_call: NA
v_call: TRBV5-1
cdr3_aa: CASSFGMQAYEQYF
cdr3_nt: TGCGCCAGCAGCTTTGGGATGCAAGCCTACGAGCAGTACTTC

j_call: TRBJ1-2
clone_size: NA
d_call: NA
v_call: TRBV7-9
cdr3_aa: CASSLIRDDNGYTF
cdr3_nt: TGTGCCAGCAGCTTGATTCGGGACGACAATGGCTACACCTTC

j_call: TRBJ1-1
clone_size: NA
d_call: NA
v_call: TRBV7-2
cdr3_aa: CASSLAFGNTEAFF
cdr3_nt: TGTGCCAGCAGCTTAGCGTTTGGGAACACTGAAGCTTTCTTT

j_call: TRBJ2-1
clone_size: few
d_call: NA
v_call: TRBV7-2
cdr3_aa: CASSKTSNEQFF
cdr3_nt: TGTGCCAGCAGTAAGACCTCCAATGAGCAGTTCTTC

j_call: TRBJ2-7
clone_size: few
d_call: NA
v_call: TRBV7-2
cdr3_aa: CASTKRGSSTGEQYF
cdr3_nt: TGTGCCAGCACCAAAAGGGGGTCCTCTACGGGCGAGCAGTACTTC

j_call: TRBJ2-7
clone_size: NA
d_call: NA
v_call: TRBV2
cdr3_aa: CASSPGTLTYEQYF
cdr3_nt: TGTGCCAGCAGCCCCGGGACCCTAACCTACGAGCAGTACTTC

j_call: TRBJ2-6
clone_size: few
d_call: TRBD1
v_call: TRBV12-3/TRBV12-4
cdr3_aa: CASSSTGSGANVLTF
cdr3_nt: TGTGCCAGCAGTTCGACAGGGTCTGGGGCCAACGTCCTGACTTTC

j_call: TRBJ2-7
clone_size: NA
d_call: NA
v_call: TRBV7-9
cdr3_aa: CASSLDLGYEQYF
cdr3_nt: TGTGCCAGCAGCTTAGATCTGGGGTACGAGCAGTACTTC

j_call: TRBJ1-4
clone_size: NA
d_call: NA
v_call: TRBV7-9
cdr3_aa: CASSPGPPEGEKLFF
cdr3_nt: TGTGCCAGCAGCCCGGGGCCTCCGGAAGGTGAAAAACTGTTTTTT

j_call: TRBJ1-1
clone_size: NA
d_call: NA
v_call: TRBV7-2
cdr3_aa: CASSLGTGSGLMNTEAFF
cdr3_nt: TGTGCCAGCAGCTTAGGTACCGGCTCGGGGCTAATGAACACTGAAGCTTTCTTT